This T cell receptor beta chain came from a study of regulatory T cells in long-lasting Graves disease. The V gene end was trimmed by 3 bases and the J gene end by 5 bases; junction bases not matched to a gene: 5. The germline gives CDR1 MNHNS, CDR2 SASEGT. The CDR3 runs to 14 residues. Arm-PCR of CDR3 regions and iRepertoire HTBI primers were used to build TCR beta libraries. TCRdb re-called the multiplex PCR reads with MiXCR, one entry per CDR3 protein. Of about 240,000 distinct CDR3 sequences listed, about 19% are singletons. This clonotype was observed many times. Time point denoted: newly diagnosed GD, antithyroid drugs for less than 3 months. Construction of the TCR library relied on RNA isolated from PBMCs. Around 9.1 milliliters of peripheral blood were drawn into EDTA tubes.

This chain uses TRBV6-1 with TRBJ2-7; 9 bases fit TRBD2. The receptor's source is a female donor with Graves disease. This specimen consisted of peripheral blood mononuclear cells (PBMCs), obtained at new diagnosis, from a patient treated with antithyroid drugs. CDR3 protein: CASSEAGGPNEQYF. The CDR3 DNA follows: TGTGCCAGCAGTGAGGCGGGGGGGCCGAACGAGCAGTACTTC.